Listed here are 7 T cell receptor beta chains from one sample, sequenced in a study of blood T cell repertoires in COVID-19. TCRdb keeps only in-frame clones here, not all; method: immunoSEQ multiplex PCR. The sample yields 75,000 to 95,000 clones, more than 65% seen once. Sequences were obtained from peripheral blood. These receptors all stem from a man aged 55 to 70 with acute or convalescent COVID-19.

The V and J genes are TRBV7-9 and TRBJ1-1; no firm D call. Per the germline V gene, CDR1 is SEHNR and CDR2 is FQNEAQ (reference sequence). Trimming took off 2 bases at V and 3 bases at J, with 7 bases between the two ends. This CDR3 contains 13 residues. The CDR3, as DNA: TGTGCCAGCAGCTTACAGGCTTACACTGAAGCTTTCTTT. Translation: CASSLQAYTEAFF.

CDR3 region: CASSLLPQISYGYTF. In DNA, the CDR3 is TGTGCCAGCAGCTTATTACCGCAGATCTCCTATGGCTACACCTTC. This chain connects TRBV11-2 to TRBJ1-2; D uncertain. CDR3 length equals 15 residues. Germline loops: CDR1 SGHAT, CDR2 FQNNGV. Trimming removed 2 bases from V and 4 bases from J, with 14 bases in between.

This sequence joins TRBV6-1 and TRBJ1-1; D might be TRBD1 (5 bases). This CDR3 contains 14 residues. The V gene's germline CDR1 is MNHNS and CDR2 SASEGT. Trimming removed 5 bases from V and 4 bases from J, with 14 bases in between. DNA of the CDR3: TGTGCCAGCAGTCGGGCTGAGGGACTCACTGAAGCTTTCTTT. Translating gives CASSRAEGLTEAFF.

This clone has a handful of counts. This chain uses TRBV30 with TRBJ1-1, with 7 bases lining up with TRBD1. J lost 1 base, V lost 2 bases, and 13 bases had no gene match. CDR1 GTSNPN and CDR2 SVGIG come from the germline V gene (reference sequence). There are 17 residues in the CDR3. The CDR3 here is CAWSWAFSGGRNTEAFF. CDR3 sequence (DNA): TGTGCCTGGAGTTGGGCATTCTCAGGGGGAAGGAACACTGAAGCTTTCTTT.

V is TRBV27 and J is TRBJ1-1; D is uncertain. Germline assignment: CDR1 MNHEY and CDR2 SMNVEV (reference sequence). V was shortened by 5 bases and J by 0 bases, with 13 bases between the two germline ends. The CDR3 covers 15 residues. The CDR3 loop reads CASSSGGRLNTEAFF. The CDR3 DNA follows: TGTGCCAGCAGTAGCGGCGGGCGCCTGAACACTGAAGCTTTCTTT.

The CDR3 DNA is TGTGCCAGCAGCTTGGGGACAGAAGTAAACTATGGCTACACCTTC. It encodes CASSLGTEVNYGYTF. The chain uses TRBV5-4 and TRBJ1-2; possible D gene TRBD1, 6 bases. V shed 0 bases and J shed 2 bases, with 11 bases lying between them. CDR3 length equals 15 residues. Germline lookup yields CDR1 SGHNT and CDR2 YYREEE (reference sequence).

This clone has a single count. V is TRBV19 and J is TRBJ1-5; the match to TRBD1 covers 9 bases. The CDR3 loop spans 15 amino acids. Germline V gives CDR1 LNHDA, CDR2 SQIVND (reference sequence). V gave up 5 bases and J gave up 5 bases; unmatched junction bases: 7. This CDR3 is CASSPPGQGYQPQHF. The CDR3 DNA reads TGTGCCAGTAGTCCCCCGGGACAGGGATATCAGCCCCAGCATTTT.